What follows describes a single TCR beta chain. Its matching antigen is unknown. Oncomine TCR Beta short-read sequencing was applied to DNA from cultured CD4+ T cells. TCRdb itself ran the PCR reads through MiXCR, one entry per CDR3 protein. Of about 18,000 distinct CDR3 sequences detected, 58% appear once; the ten largest clones hold 6% to 8%. The CDR3 sequence is 15 residues long. From germline, CDR1 is MNHEY and CDR2 SMNVEV (reference sequence). V was trimmed by 4 bases and J by 2 bases, leaving 14 bases between them. This sample is part of a study of vaccination and CD4 T cells after COVID-19. Documented treatment: roughly 10-day PBMC culture with coronavirus spike peptide pools or control peptides (ViraFEST assay). Each well held 2 million or so PBMCs in IL-2 (10 IU/ml) medium with roughly 11 ug/ml peptide pools.

The sample in question was CD4+ T cells from blood, cultured in vitro, obtained before SARS-CoV-2 vaccination. The chain combines TRBV27 with TRBJ1-2; D may be TRBD1 (5 bases). This receptor was taken from a human donor who had recovered from COVID-19. The CDR3 DNA follows: TGTGCCAGCAGTTCGCCCGGTGGGGGAAACTATGGCTACACCTTC. It yields the protein CASSSPGGGNYGYTF.